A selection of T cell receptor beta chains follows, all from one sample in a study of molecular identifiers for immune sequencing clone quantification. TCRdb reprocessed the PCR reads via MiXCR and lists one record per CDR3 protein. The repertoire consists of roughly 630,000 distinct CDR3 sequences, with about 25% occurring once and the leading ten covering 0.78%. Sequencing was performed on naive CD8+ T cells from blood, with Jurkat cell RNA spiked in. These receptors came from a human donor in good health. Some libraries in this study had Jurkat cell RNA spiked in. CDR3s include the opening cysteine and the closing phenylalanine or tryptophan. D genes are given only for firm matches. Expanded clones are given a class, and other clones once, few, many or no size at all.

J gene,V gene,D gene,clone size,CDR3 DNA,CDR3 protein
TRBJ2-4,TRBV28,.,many,TGTGCCAGCAGGGGTGGTGAATACTTC,CASRGGEYF
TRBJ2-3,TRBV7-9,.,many,TGTGCCAGCATCCAACCGGGGGCTCCAGATACGCAGTATTTT,CASIQPGAPDTQYF
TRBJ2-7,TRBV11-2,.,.,TGTGCCAGCAGCCAAAAGATAGGTTACGAGCAGTACTTC,CASSQKIGYEQYF
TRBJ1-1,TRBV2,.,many,TGTGCCAGCCGGGACGGAATGAACACTGAAGCTTTCTTT,CASRDGMNTEAFF
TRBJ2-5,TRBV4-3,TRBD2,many,TGCGCCAGCAGCCCGACTAGCCGGGCCGAGACCCAGTACTTC,CASSPTSRAETQYF
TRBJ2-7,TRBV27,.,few,TGTGCCAGCAGTTTATCCTCGACAACCTACGAGCAGTACTTC,CASSLSSTTYEQYF
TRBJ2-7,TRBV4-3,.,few,TGCGCCAGCAGCCAAGATTGGGGGCTTAACGAGCAGTACTTC,CASSQDWGLNEQYF
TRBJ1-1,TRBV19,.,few,TGTGCCAGTAGTATGGCGTTTGGAATGAACACTGAAGCTTTCTTT,CASSMAFGMNTEAFF
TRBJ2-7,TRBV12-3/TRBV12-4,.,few,TGTGCCAGCAGTTTTTTCGGGGTTAGCTCCTACGAGCAGTACTTC,CASSFFGVSSYEQYF
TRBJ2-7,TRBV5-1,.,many,TGCGCCAGCAGCTTTTCTAGCGCTGCCTACGAGCAGTACTTC,CASSFSSAAYEQYF
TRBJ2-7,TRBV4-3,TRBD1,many,TGCGCCAGCAGCCAAGATAATCGGCTCCAGGGGGCGCATCCGCACGAGCAGTACTTC,CASSQDNRLQGAHPHEQYF
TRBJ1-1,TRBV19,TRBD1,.,TGTGCCAGTAGTAGGAGGGACAGGTTACCTGAAGCTTTCTTT,CASSRRDRLPEAFF
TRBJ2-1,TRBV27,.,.,TGTGCCAGCAGTGCCCGCCTGGACTTCTATGAGCAGTTCTTC,CASSARLDFYEQFF
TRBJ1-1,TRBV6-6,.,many,TGTGCCAGCAGCATAATGAACACTGAAGCTTTCTTT,CASSIMNTEAFF
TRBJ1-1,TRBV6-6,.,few,TGTGCCAGCAGTTACTCAGGACAGCAGAACACTGAAGCTTTCTTT,CASSYSGQQNTEAFF
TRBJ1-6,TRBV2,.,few,TGTGCCAGCAGGGACGGTCATAATTCACCCCTCCACTTT,CASRDGHNSPLHF
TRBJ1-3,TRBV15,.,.,TGTGCCACCAGGAGGGATCGGACGTCTGGAAACACCATATATTTT,CATRRDRTSGNTIYF
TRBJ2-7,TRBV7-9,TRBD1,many,TGTGCCAGCAGCACGCAGGGACAGCCCTACGAGCAGTACTTC,CASSTQGQPYEQYF
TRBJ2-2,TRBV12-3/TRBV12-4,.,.,TGTGCCAGCAACCCGGGCCAGGGCGACACCGGGGAGCTGTTTTTT,CASNPGQGDTGELFF
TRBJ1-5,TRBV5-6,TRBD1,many,TGTGCCAGCAGCACTTTGAATATAAACAGGGGGCGAGGCAATCAGCCCCAGCATTTT,CASSTLNINRGRGNQPQHF
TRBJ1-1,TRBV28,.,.,TGTGCCAGCAGTGCAGGGTCGGGGAACACTGAAGCTTTCTTT,CASSAGSGNTEAFF
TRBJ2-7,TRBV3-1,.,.,TGTGTCAGCAGCTCGGACGAGGGGCCTGACGAGCAGTACTTC,CVSSSDEGPDEQYF
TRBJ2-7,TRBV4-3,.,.,TGCGCCAGCAGCCAAGATTTGGGTGAAAGCTCCTACGAGCAGTACTTC,CASSQDLGESSYEQYF
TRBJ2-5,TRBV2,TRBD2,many,TGTGCCAGCAGTGAAGCCGGACTAGCGGGGGTCCGCGAGACCCAGTACTTC,CASSEAGLAGVRETQYF
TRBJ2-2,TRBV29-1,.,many,TGCAGCGTTGAATACAGGAACACCGGGGAGCTGTTTTTT,CSVEYRNTGELFF
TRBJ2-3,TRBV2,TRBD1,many,TGTGCCAGCTATACTAATCAGGGGGCCGGGGTAGCAGATACGCAGTATTTT,CASYTNQGAGVADTQYF
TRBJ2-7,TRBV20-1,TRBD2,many,TGCAGTGCTAGAGATCGGACTAGGTCCACCTACGAGCAGTACTTC,CSARDRTRSTYEQYF
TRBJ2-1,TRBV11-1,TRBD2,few,TGTGCCAGCAGCGTGGGACTAGCCAATGAGCAGTTCTTC,CASSVGLANEQFF
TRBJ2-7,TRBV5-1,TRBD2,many,TGCGCCAGCAGCTTGTCCGAGACTAGCGGGGATAGCTCCTACGAGCAGTACTTC,CASSLSETSGDSSYEQYF
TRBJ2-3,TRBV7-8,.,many,TGTGCCAGCAGCGTGAGACAGTGGGGAGATACGCAGTATTTT,CASSVRQWGDTQYF
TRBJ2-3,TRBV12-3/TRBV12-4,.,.,TGTGCCAGCAGCCACGAGGAGGGGCGCACAGATACGCAGTATTTT,CASSHEEGRTDTQYF
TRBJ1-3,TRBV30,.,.,TGTGCCTGGAGTTACACCCAGGGTATTGGAAGCACCATATATTTT,CAWSYTQGIGSTIYF
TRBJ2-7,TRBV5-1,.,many,TGCGCCAGCAGCTTGGCCCAGGGGACCTCGTACGAGCAGTACTTC,CASSLAQGTSYEQYF
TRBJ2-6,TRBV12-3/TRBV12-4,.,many,TGTGCCAGCAGTCTCTTCCCTTCTGGGGCCAACGTCCTGACTTTC,CASSLFPSGANVLTF
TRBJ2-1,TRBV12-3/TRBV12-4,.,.,TGTGCCAGCAGTTTCAGGAGGAACAATGAGCAGTTCTTC,CASSFRRNNEQFF
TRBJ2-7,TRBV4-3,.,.,TGCGCCAGCAGCCAAAACAAGGGCTACGAGCAGTACTTC,CASSQNKGYEQYF
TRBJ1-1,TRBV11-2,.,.,TGTGCCAGCAGCTTAGGCAGGGGCTACACTGAAGCTTTCTTT,CASSLGRGYTEAFF